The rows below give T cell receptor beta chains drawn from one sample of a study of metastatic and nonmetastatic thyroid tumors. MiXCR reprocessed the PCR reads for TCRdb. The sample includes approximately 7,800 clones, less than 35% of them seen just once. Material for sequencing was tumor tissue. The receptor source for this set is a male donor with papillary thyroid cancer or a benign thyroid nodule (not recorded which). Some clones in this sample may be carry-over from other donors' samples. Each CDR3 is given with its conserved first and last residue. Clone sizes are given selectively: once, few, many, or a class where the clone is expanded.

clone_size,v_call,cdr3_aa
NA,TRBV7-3,CASSLLRAGAGTGELFF
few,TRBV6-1,CASSEIGRDEQFF
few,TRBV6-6,CASSYSSPAGYEQYF
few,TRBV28,CASYTSGRETQYF
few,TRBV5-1,CASSWGPAGGRDEQFF
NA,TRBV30,CAWSVGHWDGYTF
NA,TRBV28,CASRGVSAEKLFF
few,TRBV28,CASRPTGGSNTGELFF
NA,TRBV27,CASSLTGGRNGNQPQHF
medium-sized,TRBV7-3,CASSEQGAGNTIYF
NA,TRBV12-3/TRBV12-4,CASSRQGDVFGYTF
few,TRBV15,CATSREKVSYSPLHF
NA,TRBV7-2,CASSPWASAETQYF
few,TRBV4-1,CASSQETRRAHYEQYF
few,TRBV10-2,CASSERSRPTDTQYF
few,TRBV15,CATSMSGTYDQYF
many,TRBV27,CASSLAGGREQYF
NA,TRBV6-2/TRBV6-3,CASSSRDSYGYTF
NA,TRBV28,CASRDLAGGYNEQFF
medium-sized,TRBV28,CASKWSDEQYF
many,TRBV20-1,CSARDIGQGFATNYGYTF
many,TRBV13,CASSLLAGDLYEQYF
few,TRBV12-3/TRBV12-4,CASGGLAGVPPDTQYF
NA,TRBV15,CATSRGTGETQYF
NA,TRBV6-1,CASWEGLLRYEQYF
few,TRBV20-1,CSATPGQEVIYGYTF
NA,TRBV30,CAWSNRGDSPLHF
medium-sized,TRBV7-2,CASSSGDPPYEQYF
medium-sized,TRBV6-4,CASSEVAGRGDDEQFF
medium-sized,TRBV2,CASSAWGPISGNTIYF
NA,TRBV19,CASSMLWDRANTGELFF
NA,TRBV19,CASSIDLTTAYEQYF
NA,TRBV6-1,CASSPVTHANYGYTF
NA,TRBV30,CARSAPGTYSTDEKLFF
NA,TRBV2,CAVIRGIQNNEQFF
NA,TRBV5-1,CASSLVQGRGEQETQYF
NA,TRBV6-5,CASSYSGTDTQYF
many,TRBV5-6,CASSMGPDTQYF
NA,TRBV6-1,CASSVGLAGGPRETQYF
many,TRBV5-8,CASSLEAATGYTF
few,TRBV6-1,CASSQTELRGYTF
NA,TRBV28,CASSSIGQGINTEAFF
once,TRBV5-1,CASSLPGGSYEQYF
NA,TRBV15,CATSRPWPRVGVGETQYF
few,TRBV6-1,CASSPGRGRGTQYF
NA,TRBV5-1,CASSLGGGAHGYTF
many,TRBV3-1,CASSQDLGLAGDEQYF
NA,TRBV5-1,CASSLDPGGNYGYTF
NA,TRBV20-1,CSARGPTTGREIDTQYF
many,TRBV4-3,CASSQGVQGYEQYF
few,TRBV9,CASSVGPRPSYEQYF
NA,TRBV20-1,CSADRGGVDTQYF
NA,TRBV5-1,CASTSTGVPDTQYF